Listed below are T cell receptor beta chains from one sample, sequenced in a study of OX40 agonist ivuxolimab in advanced cancers. Sequenced by immunoSEQ multiplex PCR; TCRdb stores in-frame clones only, minus some. The sample holds about 90,000 clones, just over 90% seen once. The source material was CD4+ or CD8+ T cells sorted from blood, sampled in a trial of the OX40 agonist ivuxolimab. Receptor source: an adult with an advanced solid tumor such as melanoma, head and neck, liver or kidney cancer. The CDR3 runs from the conserved cysteine through the conserved F or W. D genes are given only for firm matches. Size tells how often a clone was seen (once, few, many) or the class of an expanded clone, and some rows leave it out.

abundance: NA
d_gene: NA
v_gene: TRBV10-3
j_gene: TRBJ2-7
CDR3nt: TGTGCCATCAGTGGTCGGCTGACCTCCTCCTACGAGCAGTACTTC
CDR3aa: CAISGRLTSSYEQYF

abundance: NA
d_gene: NA
v_gene: TRBV5-6
j_gene: TRBJ2-2
CDR3nt: TGTGCCAGCAGTCAGCCGGGGTCCGGGGAGCTGTTTTTT
CDR3aa: CASSQPGSGELFF

abundance: NA
d_gene: NA
v_gene: TRBV5-6
j_gene: TRBJ1-1
CDR3nt: TGTGCCAGCAGCGCACAGGGTCCGAACACTGAAGCTTTCTTT
CDR3aa: CASSAQGPNTEAFF

abundance: few
d_gene: TRBD2
v_gene: TRBV28
j_gene: TRBJ2-4
CDR3nt: TGTGCCAGCAGTTTAATCCGACTAGCGGGAGCCAAAAACATTCAGTACTTC
CDR3aa: CASSLIRLAGAKNIQYF

abundance: NA
d_gene: NA
v_gene: TRBV4-2
j_gene: TRBJ2-3
CDR3nt: TGTGCCAGCAGCCAAGTGCAGGGGATGGATACGCAGTATTTT
CDR3aa: CASSQVQGMDTQYF

abundance: NA
d_gene: TRBD1
v_gene: TRBV7-8
j_gene: TRBJ1-1
CDR3nt: TGTGCCAGCATCCCACTGAGGTTCAGGGGGCGTGTATGGAACACTGAAGCTTTCTTT
CDR3aa: CASIPLRFRGRVWNTEAFF

abundance: NA
d_gene: NA
v_gene: TRBV18
j_gene: TRBJ2-7
CDR3nt: TGTGCCAGCTCACGGGATCAGGGCTCCTACGAGCAGTACTTC
CDR3aa: CASSRDQGSYEQYF

abundance: NA
d_gene: TRBD1
v_gene: TRBV28
j_gene: TRBJ1-5
CDR3nt: TGTGCCAGCAGTTTGAGACAGGGAGGGTATAGCAATCAGCCCCAGCATTTT
CDR3aa: CASSLRQGGYSNQPQHF

abundance: NA
d_gene: TRBD2
v_gene: TRBV19
j_gene: TRBJ2-1
CDR3nt: TGTGCCAGTAGTGTGACTAGCGGGAAATACAATGAGCAGTTCTTC
CDR3aa: CASSVTSGKYNEQFF

abundance: NA
d_gene: TRBD1
v_gene: TRBV6-1
j_gene: TRBJ1-5
CDR3nt: TGTGCCAGCTCTGACAGGGCTAGCAATCAGCCCCAGCATTTT
CDR3aa: CASSDRASNQPQHF

abundance: once
d_gene: TRBD2
v_gene: TRBV19
j_gene: TRBJ2-3
CDR3nt: TGTGCCAGTAGTAAGGCTAGCGGGAGCCCAGATACGCAGTATTTT
CDR3aa: CASSKASGSPDTQYF

abundance: NA
d_gene: NA
v_gene: TRBV5-1
j_gene: TRBJ1-4
CDR3nt: TGCGCCAGCAGCTTGGCCAGTCAGGGAGTACCTGAAAAACTGTTTTTT
CDR3aa: CASSLASQGVPEKLFF

abundance: NA
d_gene: TRBD2
v_gene: TRBV6-1
j_gene: TRBJ2-7
CDR3nt: TGTGCCAGCAGTGAAAAAGGCGGGAGTATCGACGAGCAGTACTTC
CDR3aa: CASSEKGGSIDEQYF

abundance: NA
d_gene: NA
v_gene: TRBV7-3
j_gene: TRBJ2-1
CDR3nt: TGTGCCAGCAGCCCCCGCGGCCTAGCTGAGCAGTTCTTC
CDR3aa: CASSPRGLAEQFF

abundance: NA
d_gene: NA
v_gene: TRBV7-8
j_gene: TRBJ2-5
CDR3nt: TGTGCCAGCAGCTTACAGGGGAGGAGGGAGACCCAGTACTTC
CDR3aa: CASSLQGRRETQYF

abundance: NA
d_gene: NA
v_gene: TRBV29-1
j_gene: TRBJ1-2
CDR3nt: TGCAGCACCGACGGGCAGGGGCCCGGCTACACCTTC
CDR3aa: CSTDGQGPGYTF

abundance: NA
d_gene: TRBD2
v_gene: TRBV2
j_gene: TRBJ2-7
CDR3nt: TGTGCCAGCAGAGAAGTAGCGGGAGGTCTAAACGAGCAGTACTTC
CDR3aa: CASREVAGGLNEQYF

abundance: NA
d_gene: NA
v_gene: TRBV29-1
j_gene: TRBJ2-5
CDR3nt: TGCAGCGTTGAAGGTGCCCCTCGGCCCCAAGAGACCCAGTACTTC
CDR3aa: CSVEGAPRPQETQYF

abundance: NA
d_gene: TRBD1
v_gene: TRBV5-8
j_gene: TRBJ2-5
CDR3nt: TGTGCCAGCAGCTATAGACAGGGCGAGACCCAGTACTTC
CDR3aa: CASSYRQGETQYF

abundance: NA
d_gene: TRBD1
v_gene: TRBV19
j_gene: TRBJ1-5
CDR3nt: TGTGCCAGTAGACCGGGACAGCTAAGCAATCAGCCCCAGCATTTT
CDR3aa: CASRPGQLSNQPQHF

abundance: few
d_gene: NA
v_gene: TRBV28
j_gene: TRBJ2-2
CDR3nt: TGTGCCAGCAGTTTATACCAGCGGAACACCGGGGAGCTGTTTTTT
CDR3aa: CASSLYQRNTGELFF

abundance: NA
d_gene: NA
v_gene: TRBV19
j_gene: TRBJ2-1
CDR3nt: TGTGCCAGTAGTATCGGGGTTTCTAAGGGGATCTCCTACAATGAGCAGTTCTTC
CDR3aa: CASSIGVSKGISYNEQFF

abundance: NA
d_gene: TRBD2
v_gene: TRBV11-2
j_gene: TRBJ2-1
CDR3nt: TGTGCCAGCAGCGGGGTGGCGGGAGGGCCGATAAACAATGAGCAGTTCTTC
CDR3aa: CASSGVAGGPINNEQFF

abundance: NA
d_gene: TRBD2
v_gene: TRBV18
j_gene: TRBJ2-3
CDR3nt: TGTGCCAGCTCACCGGGACTAGCGGGAACCCATGGGACAGATACGCAGTATTTT
CDR3aa: CASSPGLAGTHGTDTQYF

abundance: once
d_gene: TRBD2
v_gene: TRBV7-3
j_gene: TRBJ2-1
CDR3nt: TGTGCCAGCAGCTTAAACGGGCCTAGCGGGAAGGTGGTCAATGAGCAGTTCTTC
CDR3aa: CASSLNGPSGKVVNEQFF

abundance: few
d_gene: NA
v_gene: TRBV6-1
j_gene: TRBJ1-5
CDR3nt: TGTGCCAGCACGATTTTAGGAGACAGCAATCAGCCCCAGCATTTT
CDR3aa: CASTILGDSNQPQHF

abundance: NA
d_gene: TRBD1
v_gene: TRBV25-1
j_gene: TRBJ1-2
CDR3nt: TGTGCCAGCAGTCCGACAGGGAACTATGGCTACACCTTC
CDR3aa: CASSPTGNYGYTF

abundance: NA
d_gene: NA
v_gene: TRBV19
j_gene: TRBJ1-4
CDR3nt: TGTGCCAGTAGTATTGGCGGGGGGCGAGGTGAAAAACTGTTTTTT
CDR3aa: CASSIGGGRGEKLFF

abundance: NA
d_gene: NA
v_gene: TRBV11-3
j_gene: TRBJ2-5
CDR3nt: TGTGCCAGCAGCTTAGTAGCGAAAGAGACCCAGTACTTC
CDR3aa: CASSLVAKETQYF

abundance: NA
d_gene: NA
v_gene: TRBV27
j_gene: TRBJ2-7
CDR3nt: TGTGCCAGCAGTTTATCAGGCCTCTCCTACGAGCAGTACTTC
CDR3aa: CASSLSGLSYEQYF

abundance: NA
d_gene: NA
v_gene: TRBV11-2
j_gene: TRBJ2-5
CDR3nt: TGTGCCAGCAGCTTAGGCAGGGGAGGAGGAGAGACCCAGTACTTC
CDR3aa: CASSLGRGGGETQYF

abundance: NA
d_gene: NA
v_gene: TRBV6-6
j_gene: TRBJ1-2
CDR3nt: TGTGCCAGCAGACAACAGGGCCGTTTGGGTAACTATGGCTACACCTTC
CDR3aa: CASRQQGRLGNYGYTF

abundance: NA
d_gene: TRBD2
v_gene: TRBV29-1
j_gene: TRBJ2-3
CDR3nt: TGCAGCGTTGAAGACCGTCTAGCGGGAGTTACAGATACGCAGTATTTT
CDR3aa: CSVEDRLAGVTDTQYF

abundance: NA
d_gene: NA
v_gene: TRBV7-8
j_gene: TRBJ1-4
CDR3nt: TGTGCCAGCAGCAGTAAAGGGGGAGATGAAAAACTGTTTTTT
CDR3aa: CASSSKGGDEKLFF

abundance: NA
d_gene: TRBD2
v_gene: TRBV28
j_gene: TRBJ2-7
CDR3nt: TGTGCCAGCAGTTTATCCGGACTAGGAAGGAGCTCCTACGAGCAGTACTTC
CDR3aa: CASSLSGLGRSSYEQYF

abundance: NA
d_gene: TRBD2
v_gene: TRBV19
j_gene: TRBJ2-3
CDR3nt: TGTGCCAGTAGTTTGGTAGCGGGAAATCCGGCAGATACGCAGTATTTT
CDR3aa: CASSLVAGNPADTQYF

abundance: NA
d_gene: NA
v_gene: TRBV4-3
j_gene: TRBJ2-1
CDR3nt: TGCGCCAGCAGCCATTCCGTAGGGGCAGGGAGGAACAATGAGCAGTTCTTC
CDR3aa: CASSHSVGAGRNNEQFF

abundance: NA
d_gene: NA
v_gene: TRBV28
j_gene: TRBJ1-2
CDR3nt: TGTGCCAGCAGTGTAAATGTAGGGAATGGCTACACCTTC
CDR3aa: CASSVNVGNGYTF

abundance: NA
d_gene: NA
v_gene: TRBV27
j_gene: TRBJ2-2
CDR3nt: TGTGCCAGCAGTTACACCACCGGGGAGCTGTTTTTT
CDR3aa: CASSYTTGELFF

abundance: NA
d_gene: TRBD2
v_gene: TRBV14
j_gene: TRBJ2-5
CDR3nt: TGTGCCAGCAGCCGACTAGCGGGGAGATCTGGGGAGACCCAGTACTTC
CDR3aa: CASSRLAGRSGETQYF

abundance: NA
d_gene: NA
v_gene: TRBV10-2
j_gene: TRBJ2-1
CDR3nt: TGCGCCAGCAGTGAGGGGACCCCCAATGAGCAGTTCTTC
CDR3aa: CASSEGTPNEQFF

abundance: NA
d_gene: NA
v_gene: TRBV5-4
j_gene: TRBJ2-1
CDR3nt: TGTGCCAGCAGCTTGGAGTCCAGCGGTGAGCAGTTCTTC
CDR3aa: CASSLESSGEQFF

abundance: NA
d_gene: TRBD2
v_gene: TRBV28
j_gene: TRBJ2-1
CDR3nt: TGTGCCAGCAGTTTTCTAGCGGGAGGGAGCTCCTACAATGAGCAGTTCTTC
CDR3aa: CASSFLAGGSSYNEQFF

abundance: NA
d_gene: NA
v_gene: TRBV13
j_gene: TRBJ2-1
CDR3nt: TGTGCCAGCGGGCCCCGGGCTCGCAGCTCCTACAATGAGCAGTTCTTC
CDR3aa: CASGPRARSSYNEQFF

abundance: NA
d_gene: NA
v_gene: TRBV6-6
j_gene: TRBJ2-7
CDR3nt: TGTGCCAGCAGCTCAATATTCGAGCAGTACTTC
CDR3aa: CASSSIFEQYF

abundance: NA
d_gene: NA
v_gene: TRBV7-3
j_gene: TRBJ2-5
CDR3nt: TGTGCCAGCAGCTTAAATCGGGCGACTGACTACCAAGAGACCCAGTACTTC
CDR3aa: CASSLNRATDYQETQYF

abundance: NA
d_gene: TRBD2
v_gene: TRBV10-3
j_gene: TRBJ2-7
CDR3nt: TGTGCCATCAGTGAGTACCTATCGGGAGGATACGAGCAGTACTTC
CDR3aa: CAISEYLSGGYEQYF